Below are 15 T cell receptor beta chains sequenced from a single sample in a study of shared clonotypes between healthy human individuals (dated by TCRdb to about 2020). Libraries were built with the immunoSEQ multiplex PCR assay. The clones in this table, taken by TCRdb from immuneACCESS, are in-frame only. Not every clone is retained; where verified, under half of the shortfall comes from an unresolved V gene, and the cause of the rest is unknown. The sample contains about 560,000 clones, roughly 72% of them found a single time. The ten biggest clones cover around 12% of the sample. Sequencing was carried out using PBMCs. Source of these receptors: a woman in her 40s in good health. Some clones in this sample may be carry-over from other donors' samples.

V and J are TRBV5-1 and TRBJ2-7, with a possible D match to TRBD2 (5 bases). V shed 4 bases and J shed 0 bases, with 11 bases lying between them. Germline V gene lookup returns CDR1 SGHRS and CDR2 YFSETQ. This CDR3 spans 14 amino acids. This CDR3 reads CASSPSGLSYEQYF. The DNA of the CDR3 is TGCGCCAGCAGCCCCTCCGGACTCTCCTACGAGCAGTACTTC.

The CDR3 spells CASSLWTDYYEQYF. The CDR3 DNA reads TGTGCCAGCAGCTTATGGACAGACTACTACGAGCAGTACTTC. This rearrangement joins TRBV5-6 to TRBJ2-7; tentative D call: TRBD1 (6 bases). This CDR3 is 14 amino acids long. Per germline, CDR1 SGHDT and CDR2 YYEEEE. V lost 2 bases and J lost 3, with 12 bases in between.

This clone has more than one count but fewer than ten. V gene TRBV7-9 combines with J gene TRBJ1-1, with no clear D. Germline values: CDR1 SEHNR, CDR2 FQNEAQ (reference sequence). CDR3 length: 12 residues. V dropped 4 bases and J dropped 5 bases, with 8 bases sitting between them. CDR3 region: CASSSAGTEAFF. The CDR3 nucleotides are TGTGCCAGCAGCTCGGCTGGGACTGAAGCTTTCTTT.

The rearrangement uses TRBV6-1 and TRBJ1-2; 9 bases map to TRBD1. Germline CDR1 and CDR2: MNHNS and SASEGT. This CDR3 is 14 amino acids long. V trimming: 6 bases; J trimming: 2 bases; junction bases outside the gene matches: 4. The CDR3 is CASRVGTGNYGYTF. DNA for the CDR3: TGTGCCAGCAGGGTAGGGACAGGGAACTATGGCTACACCTTC.

The rearrangement links TRBV13 to TRBJ2-2, with 9 nucleotides matching TRBD1. Losses at the gene ends were 5 bases for V and 2 bases for J; bases not matched to a gene: 12. Germline-derived CDR1 and CDR2 are PRHDT and FYEKMQ (reference sequence). CDR3 length: 18 amino acids. Written as DNA, the CDR3 is TGTGCCAGCAGCCGCCAATCCCGACAGGGGGGAAACACCGGGGAGCTGTTTTTT. Protein sequence: CASSRQSRQGGNTGELFF.

The rearrangement links TRBV15 to TRBJ2-2, with 7 bases that match TRBD1. CDR1 is LNHNV and CDR2 is YYDKDF in the germline V gene (reference sequence). V shed 0 bases, J shed 3 bases, and the junction held 7 bases outside the gene matches. CDR3 length equals 17 residues. The CDR3 loop reads CATSRDLGDRDTGELFF. The CDR3 DNA reads as TGTGCCACCAGCAGAGATCTTGGAGACAGGGACACCGGGGAGCTGTTTTTT.

This clone appeared once. The chain links TRBV28 to TRBJ2-7, with no clear D. The CDR3 length is 12 residues. Germline loops: CDR1 MDHEN, CDR2 SYDVKM. The V end was cut by 4 bases, the J end by 3 bases, with 7 bases between. The CDR3 is CASSWSIYEQYF. The DNA for the CDR3 is TGTGCCAGCAGTTGGAGTATCTACGAGCAGTACTTC.

This clone has a handful of counts. The chain is built from TRBV5-8 and TRBJ1-1; D remains ambiguous. The CDR3 covers 13 residues. V was pared by 0 bases and J by 7 bases, with 10 bases between. The germline gives CDR1 SGHTS, CDR2 YDEGEE. The CDR3 DNA reads TGTGCCAGCAGCTTGGCGAACGGGATTGAAGCTTTCTTT. Translated, it gives CASSLANGIEAFF. Together with reference TRBV5-8 and TRBJ1-1, the CDR3 gives the full variable domain: EAGVTQSPTHLIKTRGQQATLRCSPISGHTSVYWYQQALGLGLQFLLWYDEGEERNRGNFPPRFSGRQFPNYSSELNVNALELEDSALYLCASSLANGIEAFFGQGTRLTVV.

V gene TRBV6-4 combines with J gene TRBJ2-7; TRBD1 aligns across 8 bases. CDR1 and CDR2 from the germline V gene are MRHNA and SNTAGT. V shed 5 bases and J 3 bases; nucleotides not matched to a gene: 12. The CDR3 contains 16 residues. This CDR3 is CASSHPTGTGYYEQYF. The DNA for the CDR3 is TGTGCCAGCAGTCATCCTACCGGGACAGGATACTACGAGCAGTACTTC.

This chain connects TRBV7-9 to TRBJ1-4; D perhaps matches TRBD1 (6 bases). Trimming stripped 2 bases from V and 8 bases from J, with 12 bases between. The CDR3 contains 14 residues. CDR1 and CDR2 (germline): SEHNR, FQNEAQ (reference sequence). The CDR3 spells CASSLNRAKEKLFF. DNA of the CDR3: TGTGCCAGCAGCTTAAACAGGGCCAAGGAAAAACTGTTTTTT.

The V gene is TRBV30, the J gene TRBJ2-7; 10 bases align to TRBD2. Per germline, CDR1 GTSNPN and CDR2 SVGIG (reference sequence). This CDR3 has 15 amino acids. The J segment lost 0 bases and the V segment lost 8 bases, leaving 10 bases of the junction unmatched. CDR3 amino acids: CATLQTSGNSYEQYF. CDR3 DNA: TGTGCCACACTCCAAACTAGCGGGAACTCCTACGAGCAGTACTTC. Variable domain in full (rest from reference TRBV30 and TRBJ2-7): SQTIHQWPATLVQPVGSPLSLECTVEGTSNPNLYWYRQAAGRGLQLLFYSVGIGQISSEVPQNLSASRPQDRQFILSSKKLLLSDSGFYLCATLQTSGNSYEQYFGPGTRLTVT.

This clone was observed a few times. The V call is TRBV15, the J call TRBJ1-5; D possibly corresponds to TRBD1 (5 bases). This CDR3 is 16 amino acids long. Per the germline V gene, CDR1 is LNHNV and CDR2 is YYDKDF (reference sequence). V lost 0 bases and J lost 0, with 9 bases in between. The CDR3 DNA reads TGTGCCACCAGCAGAGATAGGGGAAATAGCAATCAGCCCCAGCATTTT. This sequence encodes CATSRDRGNSNQPQHF.

V gene TRBV6-5 combines with J gene TRBJ1-2, with 10 bases identical to TRBD1. Germline assignment: CDR1 MNHEY and CDR2 SVGAGI. The CDR3 has 16 residues. The junction had 7 bases not matched to a gene; V was cut back by 4 bases and J by 2 bases. CDR3 in DNA: TGTGCCAGCAGTTTCACACGACAGGGGGCCAACTATGGCTACACCTTC. Translated: CASSFTRQGANYGYTF.

The chain carries TRBV28 and TRBJ1-1; D ambiguous. Deletions cut 6 bases from V and 11 bases from J, with 16 bases between. This CDR3 comprises 12 residues. Looked up from germline, CDR1 is MDHEN and CDR2 is SYDVKM. CDR3 sequence: CASSPLGIYAFF. CDR3 nucleotide sequence: TGTGCCAGCAGCCCCCTGGGGATATACGCTTTCTTT. Supplemented by reference TRBV28 and TRBJ1-1, the full variable domain reads DVKVTQSSRYLVKRTGEKVFLECVQDMDHENMFWYRQDPGLGLRLIYFSYDVKMKEKGDIPEGYSVSREKKERFSLILESASTNQTSMYLCASSPLGIYAFFGQGTRLTVV.

The CDR3 nucleotides are TGTGCCAGCAGCTTAGGGGGTAGTGAAAAACTGTTTTTT. As protein: CASSLGGSEKLFF. The chain recombines TRBV7-6 with TRBJ1-4; the D is unclear. The CDR3 has 13 residues. The germline V and J ends were trimmed by 1 base and 7 bases, with 7 bases remaining between them. Per germline, CDR1 SGHVS and CDR2 FNYEAQ. Filled out from reference TRBV7-6 and TRBJ1-4, the complete variable domain reads GAGVSQSPRYKVTKRGQDVALRCDPISGHVSLYWYRQALGQGPEFLTYFNYEAQQDKSGLPNDRFSAERPEGSISTLTIQRTEQRDSAMYRCASSLGGSEKLFFGSGTQLSVL.